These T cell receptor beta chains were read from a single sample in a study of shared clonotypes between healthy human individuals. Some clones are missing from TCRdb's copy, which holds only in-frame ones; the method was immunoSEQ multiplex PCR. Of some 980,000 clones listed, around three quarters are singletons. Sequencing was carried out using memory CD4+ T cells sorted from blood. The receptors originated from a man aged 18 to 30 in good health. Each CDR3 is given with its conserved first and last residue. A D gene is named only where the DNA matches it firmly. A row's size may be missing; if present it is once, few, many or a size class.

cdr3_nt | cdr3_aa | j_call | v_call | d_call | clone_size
TGTGCCAGCAGCGGGACAGGGTCTGGAAACACCATATATTTT | CASSGTGSGNTIYF | TRBJ1-3 | TRBV9 | TRBD1 | once
TGCGCCAGCAGCACCGACAGGGGGCGCGCTGTCCCCTACGAGCAGTACTTC | CASSTDRGRAVPYEQYF | TRBJ2-7 | TRBV5-1 | TRBD1 | .
TGTGCCAGCAGCTTGCAATCAGGGGGTACCACTGAAGCTTTCTTT | CASSLQSGGTTEAFF | TRBJ1-1 | TRBV7-6 | TRBD1 | .
TGTGCCAGCAGTTTGTTCAAGGGTACGCAGTATTTT | CASSLFKGTQYF | TRBJ2-3 | TRBV28 | . | .
TGTGCCAGCAGTTTACTGGCAGGGCTAGGTGGGGCCAACGTCCTGACTTTC | CASSLLAGLGGANVLTF | TRBJ2-6 | TRBV27 | . | .
TGTGCCAGCAGCCTAAATCAGCCCCAGCATTTT | CASSLNQPQHF | TRBJ1-5 | TRBV6-1 | . | .
TGTGCCAGCTCCCCGGGAGGGTCAAACATTCAGTACTTC | CASSPGGSNIQYF | TRBJ2-4 | TRBV18 | TRBD2 | few
TGTGCCAGCAGTGGGTACGGGGACGGTTCCTACGAGCAGTACTTC | CASSGYGDGSYEQYF | TRBJ2-7 | TRBV6-1 | . | .
TGCGCCAGCAGCTTCCCAGAATACTTCCAAGAGACCCAGTACTTC | CASSFPEYFQETQYF | TRBJ2-5 | TRBV5-1 | . | few
TGTGCCAGCAGTGGAGGTGGACAGGGTAACTATGGCTACACCTTC | CASSGGGQGNYGYTF | TRBJ1-2 | TRBV2 | TRBD1 | .
TGTGCCAGCAGCTCCACTAGCGGGAGTGGTAGAAAGCAGTACTTC | CASSSTSGSGRKQYF | TRBJ2-5 | TRBV5-8 | TRBD2 | .
TGTGCCAGCTCACCAAGGGCCTCAGCTTCGGTAGAGGGCTACACCTTC | CASSPRASASVEGYTF | TRBJ1-2 | TRBV18 | . | .
TGTGCCAGTAGTCCAGGGTCCACAGATACGCAGTATTTT | CASSPGSTDTQYF | TRBJ2-3 | TRBV19 | . | few
TGCGCCAGCAGCTTGGCCGTTCAAATATCAGGGGAAAATGGCTACACCTTC | CASSLAVQISGENGYTF | TRBJ1-2 | TRBV5-1 | . | .
TGTGCCAGAAGCCGGACTAGCGTAGAGACCCAGTACTTC | CARSRTSVETQYF | TRBJ2-5 | TRBV5-3 | TRBD2 | .
TGCAGCGTTGAACTCAGGGACGAGCAGTACTTC | CSVELRDEQYF | TRBJ2-7 | TRBV29-1 | . | .
TGTGCCAGCAGCTTAGTCCAGGAATACTACGAGCAGTACTTC | CASSLVQEYYEQYF | TRBJ2-7 | TRBV11-2 | . | .
TGCGCCAGCAGGTCCACGGCCAGCGACACCATATATTTT | CASRSTASDTIYF | TRBJ1-3 | TRBV5-1 | . | few
TGTGCCACCAGCAGAGACCGGGGGATAGAACGAGAGCAGTTCTTC | CATSRDRGIEREQFF | TRBJ2-1 | TRBV15 | . | .
TGTGCCTGGAGTGCTTGGGGACAGGGGGGTCAGCCCCAGCATTTT | CAWSAWGQGGQPQHF | TRBJ1-5 | TRBV30 | TRBD1 | .
TGTGCCAGCAGCGGCCAGGGGGCAGATACGCAGTATTTT | CASSGQGADTQYF | TRBJ2-3 | TRBV7-3 | TRBD1 | few
TGCGCCAGCAGCCCCGGACAGGGCCCCTCCTACGAGCAGTACTTC | CASSPGQGPSYEQYF | TRBJ2-7 | TRBV5-1 | TRBD1 | .
TGTGCCAGCAGCTTAGGGTACTACAATAACTATGGCTACACCTTC | CASSLGYYNNYGYTF | TRBJ1-2 | TRBV7-2 | . | .
TGTGCCAGCAGCCTAACAGGGACAGGTGGCTACACCTTC | CASSLTGTGGYTF | TRBJ1-2 | TRBV5-8 | TRBD1 | once
TGTGCCAGCATGGATTTTAACAACCTCTACGAGCAGTACTTC | CASMDFNNLYEQYF | TRBJ2-7 | TRBV2 | . | .
TGTGCCAGCAGCCCCCGGGGTCTTAGCAATCAGCCCCAGCATTTT | CASSPRGLSNQPQHF | TRBJ1-5 | TRBV9 | . | .
TGTGCCAGCAGCTTATCAGCGGGAGCCTACAATGAGCAGTTCTTC | CASSLSAGAYNEQFF | TRBJ2-1 | TRBV7-9 | TRBD2 | .
TGCGCCAGCAGCCTGCAGGACAGTTTAGACTACACCTTC | CASSLQDSLDYTF | TRBJ1-2 | TRBV5-1 | . | .
TGTGCCAGCAGCAACGGTCGGGCAGGGAGTCGGCACTTC | CASSNGRAGSRHF | TRBJ2-7 | TRBV6-5 | . | .
TGTGCCAGTAGTATCGAGGGCAATCAGCCCCAGCATTTT | CASSIEGNQPQHF | TRBJ1-5 | TRBV19 | . | .
TGTGCCAGCAGCTTGGTTCTAGCGGGAGTAAATGAGCAGTTCTTC | CASSLVLAGVNEQFF | TRBJ2-1 | TRBV11-3 | TRBD2 | .
TGCAGCGTCGTCCGCGGTGGCGAGCAGTACTTC | CSVVRGGEQYF | TRBJ2-7 | TRBV29-1 | . | .
TGCGCCAGCAGCGCAGGGGCCTATGGCTACACCTTC | CASSAGAYGYTF | TRBJ1-2 | TRBV5-1 | . | .
TGTGCCAGCAGCGGCAGGGAGGGGAAAAACATTCAGTACTTC | CASSGREGKNIQYF | TRBJ2-4 | TRBV9 | TRBD2 | .
TGTGCCAGCTCACCCCCAGGGAGTCCTAACTATGGCTACACCTTC | CASSPPGSPNYGYTF | TRBJ1-2 | TRBV18 | . | .
TGTGCCTGGAGTGCCACGGGCAATGAGCAGTTCTTC | CAWSATGNEQFF | TRBJ2-1 | TRBV30 | . | .
TGTGCCAGCAGTTCCGCGGGACAGGCCTCCTACGAGCAGTACTTC | CASSSAGQASYEQYF | TRBJ2-7 | TRBV6-5 | TRBD1 | many
TGCGCCAGCAGCTCGTCCGGACAGGGGACGAACACCGGGGAGCTGTTTTTT | CASSSSGQGTNTGELFF | TRBJ2-2 | TRBV5-1 | TRBD1 | once
TGTGCCAGCAGTTTAGGACTCTATGGCTACACCTTC | CASSLGLYGYTF | TRBJ1-2 | TRBV28 | . | .
TGTGCCTGGACTAAAAGCTCTGGGGCCAACGTCCTGACTTTC | CAWTKSSGANVLTF | TRBJ2-6 | TRBV30 | . | .
TGCAGCGTTGAAGGTCCCCATCACACCGGGGAGCTGTTTTTT | CSVEGPHHTGELFF | TRBJ2-2 | TRBV29-1 | . | .
TGTGCCAGCAGTTACGACGTCTTAGTAGGGCCCCAGCATTTT | CASSYDVLVGPQHF | TRBJ1-5 | TRBV6-6 | . | .
TGCGCCAGCAGCCTAAGGACAGGGTTTGCCACTGAAGCTTTCTTT | CASSLRTGFATEAFF | TRBJ1-1 | TRBV5-1 | TRBD1 | .
TGTGCCAGCAGTGAGGTGGGGCTACACGAGCAGTACTTC | CASSEVGLHEQYF | TRBJ2-7 | TRBV25-1 | . | .
TGTGCCAGCAGCCCGAGAAACACAGATACGCAGTATTTT | CASSPRNTDTQYF | TRBJ2-3 | TRBV7-9 | . | .
TGTGCCAGCAGTGCGGGTATGATCTATGGCTACACCTTC | CASSAGMIYGYTF | TRBJ1-2 | TRBV25-1 | . | .
TGTGCCAGCAGCGTAGAAATAGGGAGCTCCTACGAGCAGTACTTC | CASSVEIGSSYEQYF | TRBJ2-7 | TRBV9 | . | .
TGTGCCAGCAGCTTAGATCTTACAGGCGCTGCTTTCTTT | CASSLDLTGAAFF | TRBJ1-1 | TRBV7-2 | . | .
TGTGCCAGCAGTTTAGGGGGCCGCAATTCACCCCTCCACTTT | CASSLGGRNSPLHF | TRBJ1-6 | TRBV27 | . | once